Listed below are T cell receptor beta chains from one sample, sequenced in a study of shared clonotypes between healthy human individuals. Using immunoSEQ multiplex PCR, the repertoire was profiled, and TCRdb retains in-frame clones only, with some absent. This sample has approximately 650,000 clones, with nearly 97% found just once. The sequenced sample consisted of naive CD8+ T cells sorted from blood. These receptors were taken from a woman aged 25-40 years in good health. The CDR3 runs from the conserved cysteine through the conserved F or W. D genes are given only for firm matches. Clone size appears in some rows only: once, few, many, or a class for an expanded clone.

j_gene | abundance | v_gene | d_gene | CDR3aa | CDR3nt
TRBJ1-4 | NA | TRBV19 | TRBD1 | CASSPLTGVAGEKLFF | TGTGCCAGTAGCCCCCTGACAGGGGTTGCAGGTGAAAAACTGTTTTTT
TRBJ2-7 | NA | TRBV27 | TRBD2 | CASSHQRDRYEQYF | TGTGCCAGCAGTCATCAGCGGGATAGGTACGAGCAGTACTTC
TRBJ1-4 | NA | TRBV5-1 | NA | CASSLDREGFRRKLFF | TGCGCCAGCAGCTTGGATCGCGAGGGTTTTAGGCGAAAACTGTTTTTT
TRBJ2-1 | NA | TRBV5-4 | TRBD2 | CASSGLAGVAYNEQFF | TGTGCCAGCAGCGGACTAGCGGGAGTAGCCTACAATGAGCAGTTCTTC
TRBJ2-3 | NA | TRBV27 | NA | CASSLLGGSWDTQYF | TGTGCCAGCAGTTTATTAGGTGGGAGCTGGGATACGCAGTATTTT
TRBJ2-1 | NA | TRBV27 | NA | CASRILGLYNEQFF | TGTGCCAGCAGAATACTGGGCTTATACAATGAGCAGTTCTTC
TRBJ1-2 | NA | TRBV19 | TRBD1 | CASRRGQGASPYGYTF | TGTGCCAGTAGGAGGGGACAGGGGGCTTCTCCCTATGGCTACACCTTC
TRBJ2-7 | NA | TRBV27 | TRBD2 | CASTPGTSGTYEQYF | TGTGCCAGCACCCCAGGTACTAGCGGTACCTACGAGCAGTACTTC
TRBJ2-7 | NA | TRBV7-9 | NA | CASSLGAGAQSEQYF | TGTGCCAGCAGCTTGGGAGCTGGAGCACAGAGCGAGCAGTACTTC
TRBJ2-7 | NA | TRBV6-1 | NA | CASSEPVMSSYEQYF | TGTGCCAGCAGTGAACCGGTAATGAGCTCCTACGAGCAGTACTTC
TRBJ2-7 | NA | TRBV12-5 | NA | CASGLAAVRGVTSYEQYF | TGTGCTAGTGGTTTGGCGGCCGTCAGGGGGGTAACATCCTACGAGCAGTACTTC
TRBJ2-1 | NA | TRBV19 | NA | CASSISTTLAGEQFF | TGTGCCAGTAGTATTAGTACTACACTCGCCGGTGAGCAGTTCTTC
TRBJ2-5 | NA | TRBV10-3 | TRBD2 | CAISDLPGGETQYF | TGTGCCATCAGTGACCTACCGGGGGGAGAGACCCAGTACTTC
TRBJ2-7 | NA | TRBV27 | TRBD1 | CASSLGDSYYEQYF | TGTGCCAGCTCCCTTGGGGACAGCTACTACGAGCAGTACTTC
TRBJ2-3 | once | TRBV28 | NA | CASSPWGGRNTQYF | TGTGCCAGCAGCCCCTGGGGAGGCCGGAATACGCAGTATTTT
TRBJ1-2 | NA | TRBV15 | NA | CATSRDLLPDWVSDTF | TGTGCCACCAGCAGGGACCTCCTCCCCGACTGGGTCAGCGACACCTTC
TRBJ2-7 | NA | TRBV5-1 | NA | CASRGTIAYEQYF | TGCGCCAGCAGAGGGACCATTGCCTACGAGCAGTACTTC
TRBJ2-1 | NA | TRBV19 | TRBD2 | CASTGLAGGPRFF | TGTGCCAGTACTGGGCTAGCGGGAGGGCCAAGGTTCTTC
TRBJ2-7 | NA | TRBV27 | NA | CASSLRGDYEQYF | TGTGCCAGCAGTTTAAGGGGGGACTACGAGCAGTACTTC
TRBJ1-3 | NA | TRBV14 | TRBD1 | CASSQDQGALNTIYF | TGTGCCAGCAGCCAAGATCAGGGGGCCCTAAACACCATATATTTT
TRBJ2-1 | NA | TRBV28 | TRBD2 | CASNEGLANSEQFF | TGTGCCAGCAATGAGGGACTAGCTAACTCTGAGCAGTTCTTC
TRBJ1-1 | NA | TRBV9 | NA | CASSAGRNTEAFF | TGTGCCAGCAGCGCCGGGAGGAACACTGAAGCTTTCTTT
TRBJ2-7 | NA | TRBV25-1 | NA | CASSEWGSLGPEQYF | TGTGCCAGCAGTGAATGGGGCTCCTTGGGCCCCGAGCAGTACTTC
TRBJ2-5 | once | TRBV27 | NA | CASSLDVLETQYF | TGTGCCAGCAGTTTGGATGTTTTAGAGACCCAGTACTTC
TRBJ2-5 | once | TRBV10-1 | NA | CASSEKMVETQYF | TGCGCCAGCAGTGAGAAAATGGTAGAGACCCAGTACTTC
TRBJ2-3 | NA | TRBV13 | TRBD2 | CASSLGGSGRARDTQYF | TGTGCCAGCAGCTTAGGCGGGAGCGGGAGGGCCAGGGATACGCAGTATTTT
TRBJ2-1 | NA | TRBV27 | NA | CASRLTLNEQFF | TGTGCCAGCAGGCTGACCCTTAATGAGCAGTTCTTC
TRBJ2-1 | NA | TRBV5-8 | TRBD2 | CASSFSGTRREQFF | TGTGCCAGCAGCTTTTCCGGGACTAGACGTGAGCAGTTCTTC
TRBJ2-7 | NA | TRBV9 | NA | CASREYTGTGEQYF | TGTGCCAGCAGAGAATACACAGGGACTGGGGAGCAGTACTTC
TRBJ2-1 | NA | TRBV19 | NA | CASSILGAGTAYNEQFF | TGTGCCAGTAGTATATTAGGGGCGGGGACAGCCTACAATGAGCAGTTCTTC
TRBJ2-5 | NA | TRBV5-6 | TRBD2 | CASSYQGAGEETQYF | TGTGCCAGCAGCTATCAAGGCGCGGGGGAAGAGACCCAGTACTTC
TRBJ2-1 | NA | TRBV19 | TRBD1 | CASRPGTGVEGMNEQFF | TGTGCCAGTAGACCCGGGACAGGGGTTGAGGGAATGAATGAGCAGTTCTTC
TRBJ1-3 | NA | TRBV5-4 | NA | CASSWDGRTGNTIYF | TGTGCCAGCAGCTGGGACGGCCGAACTGGAAACACCATATATTTT
TRBJ2-7 | NA | TRBV9 | NA | CASSVMTNYEQYF | TGTGCCAGCAGCGTCATGACTAACTACGAGCAGTACTTC
TRBJ2-1 | NA | TRBV15 | NA | CATLQRLGDNEQFF | TGTGCCACCTTGCAGCGGTTGGGGGACAATGAGCAGTTCTTC
TRBJ2-7 | NA | TRBV15 | NA | CATSRANGPREEQYF | TGTGCCACCAGCAGGGCCAACGGGCCCCGGGAGGAGCAGTACTTC
TRBJ2-1 | NA | TRBV9 | TRBD1 | CASSARSSGTGSSYNEQFF | TGTGCCAGCAGCGCCCGGAGCTCCGGGACAGGGAGCTCCTACAATGAGCAGTTCTTC
TRBJ2-2 | NA | TRBV2 | TRBD2 | CASSTHRFAGGNTGELFF | TGTGCCAGCAGTACCCATCGGTTTGCGGGAGGGAACACCGGGGAGCTGTTTTTT
TRBJ1-3 | NA | TRBV2 | NA | CASSEARGTGNTIYF | TGTGCCAGCAGTGAAGCGCGCGGGACTGGAAACACCATATATTTT
TRBJ2-7 | once | TRBV15 | NA | CATSRGLGDEQYF | TGTGCCACCAGCAGGGGACTGGGTGACGAGCAGTACTTC
TRBJ2-5 | NA | TRBV7-6 | NA | CASSLDQTTQETQYF | TGTGCCAGCAGCTTAGACCAGACTACCCAAGAGACCCAGTACTTC
TRBJ2-3 | NA | TRBV2 | TRBD2 | CASSEEPGVAGATTDTQYF | TGTGCCAGCAGTGAAGAGCCAGGTGTAGCGGGAGCCACCACAGATACGCAGTATTTT
TRBJ1-1 | NA | TRBV6-5 | NA | CASSYSWGNTEAFF | TGTGCCAGCAGTTACTCCTGGGGGAACACTGAAGCTTTCTTT
TRBJ2-3 | NA | TRBV19 | NA | CASSIGSRTDTQYF | TGTGCCAGTAGTATCGGCAGCCGCACAGATACGCAGTATTTT
TRBJ1-1 | NA | TRBV7-9 | NA | CASSGVEAFF | TGTGCCAGCAGTGGAGTAGAAGCTTTCTTT
TRBJ2-1 | NA | TRBV5-1 | NA | CASSLTDYNEQFF | TGCGCCAGCAGCCTGACAGACTACAATGAGCAGTTCTTC
TRBJ2-7 | once | TRBV10-3 | NA | CAISESGARTYEQYF | TGTGCCATCAGTGAGTCGGGGGCGAGGACCTACGAGCAGTACTTC
TRBJ2-7 | few | TRBV7-9 | NA | CATTGTDLYEQYF | TGTGCCACCACCGGGACGGATCTTTACGAGCAGTACTTC
TRBJ2-7 | once | TRBV5-4 | NA | CASSEGSYEQYF | TGTGCCAGCAGCGAGGGGTCATACGAGCAGTACTTC
TRBJ2-7 | NA | TRBV5-4 | TRBD1 | CASSLAPPDRGKNEQYF | TGTGCCAGCAGCTTGGCGCCCCCCGACAGGGGAAAAAACGAGCAGTACTTC
TRBJ2-7 | NA | TRBV7-8 | NA | CASSLRTQPYEQYF | TGTGCCAGCAGCTTACGTACCCAACCCTACGAGCAGTACTTC
TRBJ2-6 | once | TRBV5-4 | NA | CASSHSGANVLTF | TGTGCCAGCAGCCACTCTGGGGCCAACGTCCTGACTTTC
TRBJ2-1 | once | TRBV6-5 | NA | CASNNREEQFF | TGTGCCAGCAACAACCGGGAGGAGCAGTTCTTC
TRBJ2-7 | NA | TRBV28 | TRBD2 | CASSLLGLAVQYF | TGTGCCAGCAGTTTGCTGGGACTAGCGGTTCAGTACTTC
TRBJ2-7 | NA | TRBV21-1 | NA | CASSGRPQGKYEQYF | TGTGCCAGCAGCGGCCGGCCCCAAGGTAAGTACGAGCAGTACTTC